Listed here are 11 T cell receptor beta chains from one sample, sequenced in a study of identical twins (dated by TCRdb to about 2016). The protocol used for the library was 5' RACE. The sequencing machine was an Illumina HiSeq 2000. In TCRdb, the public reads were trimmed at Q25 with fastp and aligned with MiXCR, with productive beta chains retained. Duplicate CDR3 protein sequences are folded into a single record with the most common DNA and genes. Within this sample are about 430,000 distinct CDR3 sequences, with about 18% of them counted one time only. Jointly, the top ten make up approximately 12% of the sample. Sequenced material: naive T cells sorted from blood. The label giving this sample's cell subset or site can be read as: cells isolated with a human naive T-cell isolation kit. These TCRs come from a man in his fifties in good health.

The CDR3 loop is CASSLIVRGDAGYTF. The DNA for the CDR3 is TGTGCCAGCAGCTTAATAGTGAGAGGGGATGCCGGCTACACCTTC. The chain couples TRBV7-8 to TRBJ1-2; possibly TRBD1 for D (5 bases). The CDR3 loop spans 15 amino acids. V lost 2 bases, J lost 8 bases, and 18 bases lay in between. CDR1 and CDR2 from the germline V gene are SGHVS and FQNEAQ.

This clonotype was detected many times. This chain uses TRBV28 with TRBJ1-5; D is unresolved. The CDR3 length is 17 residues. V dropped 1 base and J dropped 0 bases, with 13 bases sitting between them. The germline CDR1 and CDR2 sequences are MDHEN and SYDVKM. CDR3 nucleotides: TGTGCCAGCAGTTTATTAGCGGGAAAAATTAGCAATCAGCCCCAGCATTTT. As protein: CASSLLAGKISNQPQHF.

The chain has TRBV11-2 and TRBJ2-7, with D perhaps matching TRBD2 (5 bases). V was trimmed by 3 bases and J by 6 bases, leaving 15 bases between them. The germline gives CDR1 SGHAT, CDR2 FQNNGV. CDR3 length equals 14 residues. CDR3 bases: TGTGCCAGCAGCTTGTGGGAGAGTAATCTCGAGCAGTACTTC. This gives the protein CASSLWESNLEQYF.

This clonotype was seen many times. CDR3 nucleotides: TGTGCCAGCAGTGAAGCGCTCGGGGGGTCTTTGGGGGCTTGGAATGAGCAGTTCTTC. Amino acid sequence: CASSEALGGSLGAWNEQFF. This chain joins TRBV2 and TRBJ2-1, with D possibly TRBD2 on 7 matching bases. Germline V gene lookup returns CDR1 SNHLY and CDR2 FYNNEI. V lost 0 bases and J lost 7, with 25 bases in between. The CDR3 has 19 amino acids. Based on the CDR3 plus reference TRBV2 and TRBJ2-1, the full variable domain is EPEVTQTPSHQVTQMGQEVILRCVPISNHLYFYWYRQILGQKVEFLVSFYNNEISEKSEIFDDQFSVERPDGSNFTLKIRSTKLEDSAMYFCASSEALGGSLGAWNEQFFGPGTRLTVL.

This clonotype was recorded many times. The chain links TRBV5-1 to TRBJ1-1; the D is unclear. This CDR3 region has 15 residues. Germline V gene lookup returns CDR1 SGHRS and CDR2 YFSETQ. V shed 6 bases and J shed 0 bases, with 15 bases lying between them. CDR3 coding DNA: TGCGCCAGCATTAGCGATTGGGGAATGAACACTGAAGCTTTCTTT. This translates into CASISDWGMNTEAFF.

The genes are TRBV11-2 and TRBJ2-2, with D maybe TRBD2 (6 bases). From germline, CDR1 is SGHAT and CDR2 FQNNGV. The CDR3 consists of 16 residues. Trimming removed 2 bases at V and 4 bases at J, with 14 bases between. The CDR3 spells CASSLLPGELTGELFF. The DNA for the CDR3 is TGTGCCAGCAGCTTACTCCCGGGAGAACTCACCGGGGAGCTGTTTTTT.

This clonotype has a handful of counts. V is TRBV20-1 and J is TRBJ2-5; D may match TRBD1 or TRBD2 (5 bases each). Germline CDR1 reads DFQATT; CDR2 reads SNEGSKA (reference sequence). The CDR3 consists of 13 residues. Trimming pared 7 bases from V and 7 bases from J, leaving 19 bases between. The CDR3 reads CSGGRPGYSTQYF. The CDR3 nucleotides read TGCAGTGGGGGACGCCCCGGTTATTCGACCCAGTACTTC.

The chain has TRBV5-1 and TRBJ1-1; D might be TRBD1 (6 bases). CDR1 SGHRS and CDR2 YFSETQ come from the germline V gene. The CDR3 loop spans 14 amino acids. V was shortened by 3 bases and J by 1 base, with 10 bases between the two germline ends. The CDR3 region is CASSSGGGNTEAFF. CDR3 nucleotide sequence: TGCGCCAGCAGCTCGGGAGGGGGGAACACTGAAGCTTTCTTT.

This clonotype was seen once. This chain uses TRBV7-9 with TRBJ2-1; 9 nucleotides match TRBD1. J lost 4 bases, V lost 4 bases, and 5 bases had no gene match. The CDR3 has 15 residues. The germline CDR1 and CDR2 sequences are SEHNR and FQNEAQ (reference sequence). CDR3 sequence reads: CASSSGQGWYNEQFF. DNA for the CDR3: TGTGCCAGCAGCTCAGGACAGGGGTGGTACAATGAGCAGTTCTTC.

The CDR3 bases are TGTGCCAGCAGCGTAGATTTAGATCCCTCCTACGAGCAGTACTTC. Encoded protein: CASSVDLDPSYEQYF. The chain is built from TRBV9 and TRBJ2-7; D remains ambiguous. CDR1 SGDLS and CDR2 YYNGEE come from the germline V gene. Trimming stripped 0 bases from V and 0 bases from J, with 10 bases between. This CDR3 contains 15 residues.

CDR3 nucleotide sequence: TGTGCCAGCAGTGAAGCGGGGACAGGGATATTGAACACTGAAGCTTTCTTT. Its protein is CASSEAGTGILNTEAFF. The chain combines TRBV2 with TRBJ1-1; 9 bases match TRBD1. Germline values: CDR1 SNHLY, CDR2 FYNNEI. V shed 0 bases, J shed 0 bases, and the junction held 5 bases outside the gene matches. The CDR3 covers 17 residues.